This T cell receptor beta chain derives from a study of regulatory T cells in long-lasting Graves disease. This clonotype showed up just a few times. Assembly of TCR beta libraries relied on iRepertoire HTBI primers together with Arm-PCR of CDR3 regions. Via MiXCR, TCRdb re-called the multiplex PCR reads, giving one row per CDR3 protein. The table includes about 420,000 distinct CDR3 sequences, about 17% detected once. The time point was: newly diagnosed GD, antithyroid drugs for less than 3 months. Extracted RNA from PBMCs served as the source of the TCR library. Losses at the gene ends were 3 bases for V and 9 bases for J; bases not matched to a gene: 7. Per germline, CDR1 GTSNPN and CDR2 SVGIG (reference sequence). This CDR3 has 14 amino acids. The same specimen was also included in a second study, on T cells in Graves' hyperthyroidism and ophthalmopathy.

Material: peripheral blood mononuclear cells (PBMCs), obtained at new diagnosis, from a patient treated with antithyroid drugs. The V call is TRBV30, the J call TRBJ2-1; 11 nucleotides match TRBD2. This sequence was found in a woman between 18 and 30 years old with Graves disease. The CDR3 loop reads CAWSASGGNLEQFF. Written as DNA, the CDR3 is TGTGCCTGGAGCGCTAGCGGGGGGAACCTTGAGCAGTTCTTC.